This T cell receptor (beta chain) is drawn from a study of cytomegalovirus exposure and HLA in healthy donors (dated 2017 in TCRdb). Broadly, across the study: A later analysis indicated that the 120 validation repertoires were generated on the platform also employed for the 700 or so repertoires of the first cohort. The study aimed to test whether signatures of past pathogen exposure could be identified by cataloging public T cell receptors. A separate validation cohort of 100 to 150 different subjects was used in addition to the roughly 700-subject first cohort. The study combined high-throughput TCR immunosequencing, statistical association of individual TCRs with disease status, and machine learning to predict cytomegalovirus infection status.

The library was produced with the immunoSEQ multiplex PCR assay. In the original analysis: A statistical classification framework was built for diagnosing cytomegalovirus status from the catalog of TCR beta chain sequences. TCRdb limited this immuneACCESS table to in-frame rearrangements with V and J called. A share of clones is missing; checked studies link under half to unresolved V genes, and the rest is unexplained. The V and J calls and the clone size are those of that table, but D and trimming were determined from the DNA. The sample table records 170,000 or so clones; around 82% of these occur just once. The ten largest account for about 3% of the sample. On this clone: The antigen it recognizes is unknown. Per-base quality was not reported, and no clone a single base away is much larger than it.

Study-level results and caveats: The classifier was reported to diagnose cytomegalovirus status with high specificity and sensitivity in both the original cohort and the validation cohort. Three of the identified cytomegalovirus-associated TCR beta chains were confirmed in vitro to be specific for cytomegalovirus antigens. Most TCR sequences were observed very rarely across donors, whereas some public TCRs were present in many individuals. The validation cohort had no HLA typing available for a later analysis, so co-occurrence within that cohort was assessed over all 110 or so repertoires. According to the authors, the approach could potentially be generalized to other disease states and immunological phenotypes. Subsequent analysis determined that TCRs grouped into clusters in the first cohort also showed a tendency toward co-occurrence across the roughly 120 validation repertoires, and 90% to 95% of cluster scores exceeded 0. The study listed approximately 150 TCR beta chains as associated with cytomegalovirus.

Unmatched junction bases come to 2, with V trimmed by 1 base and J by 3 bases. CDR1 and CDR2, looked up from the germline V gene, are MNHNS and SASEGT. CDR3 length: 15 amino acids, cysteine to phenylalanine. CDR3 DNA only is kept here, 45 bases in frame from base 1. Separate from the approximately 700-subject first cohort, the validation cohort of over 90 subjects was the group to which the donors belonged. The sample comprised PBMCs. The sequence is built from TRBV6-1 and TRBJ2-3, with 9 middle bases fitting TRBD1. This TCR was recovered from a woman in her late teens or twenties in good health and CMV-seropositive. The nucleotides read TGTGCCAGCAGTGAAGACAGGGGGCGGACAGATACGCAGTATTTT. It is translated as CASSEDRGRTDTQYF.